This T cell receptor beta chain was identified during a study of response to subunit inactivated influenza vaccine. TCRdb called the RT-PCR reads again in MiXCR, with one record for every CDR3 protein. The sample records 700,000 to 800,000 distinct CDR3 sequences, under 20% being singletons. As to this clonotype: Its antigen is not identified.

The V end lost 4 bases, the J end lost 5 bases, and 9 bases lay between the germline ends. The CDR3 runs to 12 residues. Per germline, CDR1 MNHEY and CDR2 SVGEGT. General study findings and limits: Authors suggested each seasonal influenza vaccination recruits few new T cells.

The material was PBMCs from blood, obtained around 5 days after vaccination. J is TRBJ2-7 and V is TRBV6-2 or TRBV6-3; D gene ambiguous. The clonotype comes from a man aged 45 to 65 who received an inactivated influenza vaccine. CDR3 in amino acids: CASSFRPDEQYF. DNA for the CDR3: TGTGCCAGCAGTTTCCGTCCGGACGAGCAGTACTTC.